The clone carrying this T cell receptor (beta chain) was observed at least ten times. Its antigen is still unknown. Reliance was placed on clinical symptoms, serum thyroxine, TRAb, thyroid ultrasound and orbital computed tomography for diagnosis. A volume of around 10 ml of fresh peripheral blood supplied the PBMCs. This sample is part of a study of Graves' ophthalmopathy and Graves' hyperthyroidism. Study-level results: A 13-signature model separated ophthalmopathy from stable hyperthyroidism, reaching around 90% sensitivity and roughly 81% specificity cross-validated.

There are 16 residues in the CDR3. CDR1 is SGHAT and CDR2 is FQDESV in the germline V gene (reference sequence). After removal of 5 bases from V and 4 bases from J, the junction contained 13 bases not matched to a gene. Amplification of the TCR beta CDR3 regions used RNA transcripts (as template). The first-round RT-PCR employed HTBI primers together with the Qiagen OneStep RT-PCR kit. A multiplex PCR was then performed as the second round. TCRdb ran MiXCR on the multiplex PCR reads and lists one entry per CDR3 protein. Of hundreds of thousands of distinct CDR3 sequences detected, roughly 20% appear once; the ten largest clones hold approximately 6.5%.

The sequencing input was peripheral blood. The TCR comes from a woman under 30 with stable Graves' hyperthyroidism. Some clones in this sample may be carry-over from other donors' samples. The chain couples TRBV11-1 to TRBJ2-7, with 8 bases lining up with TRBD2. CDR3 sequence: CASSPMTSGSLYEQYF. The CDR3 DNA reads TGTGCCAGCAGCCCTATGACCAGCGGGAGTCTGTACGAGCAGTACTTC.